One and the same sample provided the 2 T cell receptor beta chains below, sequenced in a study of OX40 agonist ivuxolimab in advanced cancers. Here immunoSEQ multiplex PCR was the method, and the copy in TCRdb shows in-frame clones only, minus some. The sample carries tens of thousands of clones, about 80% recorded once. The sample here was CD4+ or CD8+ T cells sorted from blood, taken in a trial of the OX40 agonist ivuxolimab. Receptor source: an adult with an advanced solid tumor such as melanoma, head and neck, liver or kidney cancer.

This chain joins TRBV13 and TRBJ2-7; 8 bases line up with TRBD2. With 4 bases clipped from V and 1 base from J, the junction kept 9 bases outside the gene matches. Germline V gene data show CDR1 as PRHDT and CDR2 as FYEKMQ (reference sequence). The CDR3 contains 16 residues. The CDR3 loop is CASSSQAGVNSYEQYF. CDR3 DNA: TGTGCCAGCAGCTCCCAAGCGGGAGTTAATTCCTACGAGCAGTACTTC.

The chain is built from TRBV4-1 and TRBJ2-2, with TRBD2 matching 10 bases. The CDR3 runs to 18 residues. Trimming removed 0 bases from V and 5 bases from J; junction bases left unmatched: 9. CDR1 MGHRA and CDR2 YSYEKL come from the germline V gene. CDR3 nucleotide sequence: TGCGCCAGCAGCCAAGAAAGTTGGCTAGCGGGAGAGACCGGGGAGCTGTTTTTT. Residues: CASSQESWLAGETGELFF.